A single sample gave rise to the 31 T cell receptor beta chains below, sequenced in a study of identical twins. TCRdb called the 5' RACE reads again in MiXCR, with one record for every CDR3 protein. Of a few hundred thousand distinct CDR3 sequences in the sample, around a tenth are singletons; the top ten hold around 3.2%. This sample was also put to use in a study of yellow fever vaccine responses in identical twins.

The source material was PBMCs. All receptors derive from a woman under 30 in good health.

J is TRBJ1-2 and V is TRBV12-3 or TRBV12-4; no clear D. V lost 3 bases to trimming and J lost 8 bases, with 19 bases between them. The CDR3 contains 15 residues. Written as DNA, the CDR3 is TGTGCCAGCAGTTTCGGGGTGGGCTCCCTCGAGGGCTACACCTTC. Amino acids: CASSFGVGSLEGYTF.

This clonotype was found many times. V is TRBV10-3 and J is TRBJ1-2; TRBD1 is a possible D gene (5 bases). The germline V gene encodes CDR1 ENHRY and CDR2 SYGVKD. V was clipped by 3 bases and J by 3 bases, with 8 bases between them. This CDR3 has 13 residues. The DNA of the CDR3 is TGTGCCATCAGTGACAGGGACGACTATGGCTACACCTTC. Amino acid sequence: CAISDRDDYGYTF.

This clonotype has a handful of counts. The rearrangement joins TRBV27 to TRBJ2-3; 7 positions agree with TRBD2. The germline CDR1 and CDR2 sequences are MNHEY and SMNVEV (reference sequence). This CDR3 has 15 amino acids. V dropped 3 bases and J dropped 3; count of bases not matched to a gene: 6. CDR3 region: CASSFTSETTDTQYF. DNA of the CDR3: TGTGCCAGCAGTTTCACTAGCGAGACAACAGATACGCAGTATTTT.

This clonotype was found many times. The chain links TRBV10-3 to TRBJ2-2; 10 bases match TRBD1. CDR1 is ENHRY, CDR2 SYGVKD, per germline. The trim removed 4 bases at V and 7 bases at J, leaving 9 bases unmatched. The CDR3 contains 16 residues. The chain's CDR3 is CAISGPGTGDNGELFF. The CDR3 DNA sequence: TGTGCCATCAGTGGCCCCGGGACAGGGGATAACGGGGAGCTGTTTTTT.

This chain's CDR3 is CASALSGGVNEQYF. The CDR3, as DNA: TGTGCCAGCGCTCTGAGCGGGGGAGTGAACGAGCAGTACTTC. This chain links TRBV7-9 with TRBJ2-7, with 8 bases that match TRBD2. The ends lost 8 bases at V and 5 bases at J; junction bases unmatched: 11. The CDR3 runs 14 residues. CDR1 is SEHNR and CDR2 is FQNEAQ in the germline V gene (reference sequence).

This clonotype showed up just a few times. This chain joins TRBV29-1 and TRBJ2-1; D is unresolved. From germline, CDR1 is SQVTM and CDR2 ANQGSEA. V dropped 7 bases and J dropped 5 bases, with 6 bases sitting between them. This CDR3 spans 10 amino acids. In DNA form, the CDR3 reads TGCAGCGCGAAAAACAATGAGCAGTTCTTC. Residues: CSAKNNEQFF.

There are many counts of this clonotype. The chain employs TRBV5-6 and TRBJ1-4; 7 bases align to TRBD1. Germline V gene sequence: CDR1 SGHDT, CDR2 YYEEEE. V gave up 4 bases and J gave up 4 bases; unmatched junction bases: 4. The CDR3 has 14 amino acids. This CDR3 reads CASSRDSHNEKLFF. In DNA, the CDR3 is TGTGCCAGCAGCCGGGACAGCCATAATGAAAAACTGTTTTTT.

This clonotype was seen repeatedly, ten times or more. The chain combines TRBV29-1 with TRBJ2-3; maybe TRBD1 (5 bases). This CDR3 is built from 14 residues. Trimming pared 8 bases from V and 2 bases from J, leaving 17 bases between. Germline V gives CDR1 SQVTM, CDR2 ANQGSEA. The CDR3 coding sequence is TGCAGCTGTTTTGGGGCCTCGTTCACAGATACGCAGTATTTT. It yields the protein CSCFGASFTDTQYF.

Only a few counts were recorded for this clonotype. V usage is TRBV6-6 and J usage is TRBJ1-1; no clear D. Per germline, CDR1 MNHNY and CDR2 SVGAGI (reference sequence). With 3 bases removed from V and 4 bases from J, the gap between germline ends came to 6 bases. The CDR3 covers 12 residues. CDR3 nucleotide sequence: TGTGCCAGCAGTTATGGTCCCACTGAAGCTTTCTTT. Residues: CASSYGPTEAFF.

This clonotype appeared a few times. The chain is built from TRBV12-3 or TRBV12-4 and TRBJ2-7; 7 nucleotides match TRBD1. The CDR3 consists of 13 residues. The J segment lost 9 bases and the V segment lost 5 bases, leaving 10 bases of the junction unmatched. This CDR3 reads CASSRDSISGQYF. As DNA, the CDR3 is TGTGCCAGCAGTCGGGACAGTATTTCAGGGCAGTACTTC.

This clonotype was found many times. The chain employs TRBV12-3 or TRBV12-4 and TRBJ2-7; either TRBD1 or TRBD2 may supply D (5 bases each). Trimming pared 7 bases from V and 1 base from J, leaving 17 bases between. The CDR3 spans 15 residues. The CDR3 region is CASMLSGSWSYEQYF. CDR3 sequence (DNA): TGTGCCAGCATGTTATCAGGGAGTTGGTCCTACGAGCAGTACTTC.

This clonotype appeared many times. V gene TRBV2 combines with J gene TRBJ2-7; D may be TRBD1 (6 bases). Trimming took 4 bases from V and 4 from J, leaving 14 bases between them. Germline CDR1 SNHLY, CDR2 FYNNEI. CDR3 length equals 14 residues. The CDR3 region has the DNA TGTGCCAGCAGTGTTGGGCAGGGGCTTTACGAGCAGTACTTC. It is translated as CASSVGQGLYEQYF.

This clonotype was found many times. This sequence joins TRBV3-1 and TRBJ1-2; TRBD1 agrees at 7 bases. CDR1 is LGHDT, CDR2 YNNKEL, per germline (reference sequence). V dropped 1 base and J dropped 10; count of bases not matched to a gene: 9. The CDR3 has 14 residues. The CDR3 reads CASSQGQGVGVYTF. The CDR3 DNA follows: TGTGCCAGCAGCCAAGGACAGGGCGTGGGTGTCTACACCTTC.

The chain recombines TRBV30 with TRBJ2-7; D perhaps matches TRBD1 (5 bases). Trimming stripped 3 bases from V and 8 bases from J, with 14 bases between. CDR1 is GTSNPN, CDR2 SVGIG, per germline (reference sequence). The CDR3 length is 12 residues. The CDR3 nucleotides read TGTGCCTGGAGCCCCGAACTGGGGCAGCAGTACTTC. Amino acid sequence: CAWSPELGQQYF.

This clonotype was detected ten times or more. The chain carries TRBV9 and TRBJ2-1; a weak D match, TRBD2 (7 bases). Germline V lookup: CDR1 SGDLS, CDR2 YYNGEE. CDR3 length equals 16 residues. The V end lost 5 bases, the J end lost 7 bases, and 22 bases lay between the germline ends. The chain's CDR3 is CASSLPLGGAGNEQFF. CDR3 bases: TGTGCCAGCAGTCTCCCTTTGGGGGGGGCTGGGAATGAGCAGTTCTTC.

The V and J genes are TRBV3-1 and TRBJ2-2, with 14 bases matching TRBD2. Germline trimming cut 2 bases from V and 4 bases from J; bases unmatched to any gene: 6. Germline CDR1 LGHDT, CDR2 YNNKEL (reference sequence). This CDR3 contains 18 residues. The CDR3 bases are TGTGCCAGCAGCCAACGACTAGCGGGGGGGCCCAGCACCGGGGAGCTGTTTTTT. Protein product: CASSQRLAGGPSTGELFF.

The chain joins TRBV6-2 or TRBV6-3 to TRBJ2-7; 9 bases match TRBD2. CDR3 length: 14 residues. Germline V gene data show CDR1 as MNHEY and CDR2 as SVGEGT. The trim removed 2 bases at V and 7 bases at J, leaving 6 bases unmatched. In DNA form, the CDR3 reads TGTGCCAGCAGTTACGCTAGCGGGGCTGATGAGCAGTACTTC. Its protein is CASSYASGADEQYF.

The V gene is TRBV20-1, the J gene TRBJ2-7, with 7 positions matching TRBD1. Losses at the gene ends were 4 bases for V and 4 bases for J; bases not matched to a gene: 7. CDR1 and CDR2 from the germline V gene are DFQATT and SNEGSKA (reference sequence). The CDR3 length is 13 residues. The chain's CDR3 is CSAKGQIVYEQYF. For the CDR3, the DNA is TGCAGTGCTAAGGGACAGATCGTTTACGAGCAGTACTTC.

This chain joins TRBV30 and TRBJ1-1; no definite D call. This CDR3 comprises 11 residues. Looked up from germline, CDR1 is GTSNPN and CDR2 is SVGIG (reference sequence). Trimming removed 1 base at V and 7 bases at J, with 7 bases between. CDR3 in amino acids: CAWSGHIEAFF. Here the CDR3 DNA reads TGTGCCTGGAGTGGGCATATTGAAGCTTTCTTT.

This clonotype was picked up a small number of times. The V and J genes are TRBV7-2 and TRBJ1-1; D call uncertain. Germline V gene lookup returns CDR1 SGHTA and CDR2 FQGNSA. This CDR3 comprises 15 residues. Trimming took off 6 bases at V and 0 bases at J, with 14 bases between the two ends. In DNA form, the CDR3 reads TGTGCCAGCAGTCCTTACGCCAGGCTGAACACTGAAGCTTTCTTT. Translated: CASSPYARLNTEAFF.

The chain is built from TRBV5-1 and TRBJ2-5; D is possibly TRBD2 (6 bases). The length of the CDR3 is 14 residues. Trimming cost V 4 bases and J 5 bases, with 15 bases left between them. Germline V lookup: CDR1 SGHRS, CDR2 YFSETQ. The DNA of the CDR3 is TGCGCCAGCAGCCCCGGTGCGGGGAGCGAGACCCAGTACTTC. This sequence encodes CASSPGAGSETQYF.

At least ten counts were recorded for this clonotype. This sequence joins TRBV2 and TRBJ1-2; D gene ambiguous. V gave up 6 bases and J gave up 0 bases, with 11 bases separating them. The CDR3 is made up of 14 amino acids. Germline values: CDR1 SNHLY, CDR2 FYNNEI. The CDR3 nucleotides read TGTGCCAGCAGCCCCGGACTTGCTAACTATGGCTACACCTTC. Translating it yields CASSPGLANYGYTF.

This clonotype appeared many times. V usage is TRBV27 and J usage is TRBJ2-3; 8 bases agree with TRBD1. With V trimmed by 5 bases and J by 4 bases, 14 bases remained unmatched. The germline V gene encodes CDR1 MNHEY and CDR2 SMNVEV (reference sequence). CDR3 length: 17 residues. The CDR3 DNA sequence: TGTGCCAGCAGTCGCCTCTACGGACAGGGAGGTCCAGATACGCAGTATTTT. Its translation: CASSRLYGQGGPDTQYF.

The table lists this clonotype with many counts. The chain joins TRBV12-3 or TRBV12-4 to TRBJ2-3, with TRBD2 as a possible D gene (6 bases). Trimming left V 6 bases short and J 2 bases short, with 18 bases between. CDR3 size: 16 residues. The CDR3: CASSDPGTATTDTQYF. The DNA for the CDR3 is TGTGCCAGCAGCGACCCCGGGACTGCGACCACAGATACGCAGTATTTT.

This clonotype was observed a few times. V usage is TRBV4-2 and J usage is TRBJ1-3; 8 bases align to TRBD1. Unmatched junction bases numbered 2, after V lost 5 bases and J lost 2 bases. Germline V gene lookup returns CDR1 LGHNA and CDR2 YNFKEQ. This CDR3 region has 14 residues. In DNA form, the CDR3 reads TGTGCCAGCAGCGCACAGGGGGCTGGAAACACCATATATTTT. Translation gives CASSAQGAGNTIYF.

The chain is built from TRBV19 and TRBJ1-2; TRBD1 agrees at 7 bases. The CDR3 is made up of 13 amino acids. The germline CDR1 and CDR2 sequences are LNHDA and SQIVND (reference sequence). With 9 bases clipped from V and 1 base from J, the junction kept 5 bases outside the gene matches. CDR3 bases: TGTGCCAGCGGGACAGCGCTTAACTATGGCTACACCTTC. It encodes CASGTALNYGYTF.

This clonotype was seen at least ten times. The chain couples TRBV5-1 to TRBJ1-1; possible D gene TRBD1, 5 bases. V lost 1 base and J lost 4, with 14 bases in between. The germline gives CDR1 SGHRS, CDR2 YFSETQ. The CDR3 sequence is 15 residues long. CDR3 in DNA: TGCGCCAGCAGCTTGATGGGGGGTATGGGCACTGAAGCTTTCTTT. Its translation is CASSLMGGMGTEAFF.

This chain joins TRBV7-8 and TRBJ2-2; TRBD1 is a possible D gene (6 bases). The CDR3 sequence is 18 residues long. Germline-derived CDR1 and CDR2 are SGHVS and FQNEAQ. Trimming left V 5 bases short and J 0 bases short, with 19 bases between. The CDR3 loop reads CASSLKPGQRTNTGELFF. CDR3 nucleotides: TGTGCCAGCAGCCTCAAACCAGGACAGCGAACGAACACCGGGGAGCTGTTTTTT.

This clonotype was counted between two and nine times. CDR3 region: CAISIGTGGGYTF. The CDR3 nucleotides read TGTGCCATCAGCATCGGGACAGGGGGGGGCTACACCTTC. The genes are TRBV10-3 and TRBJ1-2, with TRBD1 matching 11 bases. The ends lost 6 bases at V and 8 bases at J; junction bases unmatched: 5. CDR1 is ENHRY, CDR2 SYGVKD, per germline. This CDR3 contains 13 residues.

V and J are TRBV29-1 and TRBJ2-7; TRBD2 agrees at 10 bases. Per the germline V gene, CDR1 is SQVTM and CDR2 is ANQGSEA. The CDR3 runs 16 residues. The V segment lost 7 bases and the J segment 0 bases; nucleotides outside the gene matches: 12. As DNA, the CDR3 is TGCAGCGCCGCGGGTCTAGCGGGGGTCCCCTCCTACGAGCAGTACTTC. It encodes CSAAGLAGVPSYEQYF.

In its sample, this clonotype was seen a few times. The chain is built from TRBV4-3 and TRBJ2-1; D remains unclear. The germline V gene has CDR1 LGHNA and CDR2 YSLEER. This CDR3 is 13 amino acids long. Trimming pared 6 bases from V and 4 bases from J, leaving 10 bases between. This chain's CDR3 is CASRAMGYNEQFF. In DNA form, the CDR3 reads TGCGCCAGCAGGGCTATGGGATACAATGAGCAGTTCTTC.